The next 3 T cell receptor beta chains were all read from a single sample in a study of regulatory T cells in long-lasting Graves disease. The time point denotes: newly diagnosed GD, antithyroid drugs for less than 3 months. Isolated PBMC RNA provided the starting material for the TCR library. Relying on iRepertoire HTBI primers and Arm-PCR of CDR3 regions, the team built TCR beta libraries. TCRdb used MiXCR to reprocess the multiplex PCR reads, holding one entry per CDR3 protein. This table holds about 620,000 distinct CDR3 sequences, 16% found once. Separately, the same data were catalogued under a study of T cells in Graves' hyperthyroidism and ophthalmopathy.

This specimen consisted of peripheral blood mononuclear cells (PBMCs), obtained at new diagnosis, from a patient treated with antithyroid drugs. These receptors came from a young woman with Graves disease.

In the case of this clonotype: A much more abundant neighbour one base away suggests this may be a read error. The rearrangement uses TRBV28 and TRBJ2-7, with 7 nucleotides matching TRBD2. In germline, CDR1 is MDHEN, CDR2 SYDVKM. V trimming: 5 bases; J trimming: 3 bases; junction bases outside the gene matches: 13. The CDR3 extends over 16 amino acids. In DNA, the CDR3 is TGTGCCAGCAGTGGAACCCGGTTAGCGGGCCACTACGAGCAGTACTTC. This translates into CASSGTRLAGHYEQYF. Looking up the rest from reference TRBV28 and TRBJ2-7 gives the full variable domain: DVKVTQSSRYLVKRTGEKVFLECVQDMDHENMFWYRQDPGLGLRLIYFSYDVKMKEKGDIPEGYSVSREKKERFSLILESASTNQTSMYLCASSGTRLAGHYEQYFGPGTRLTVT.

The J gene is TRBJ2-7, the V gene TRBV5-4; the D call may be TRBD1 or TRBD2 (5 bases each). Trimming took 9 bases from V and 6 from J, leaving 22 bases between them. Germline assignment: CDR1 SGHNT and CDR2 YYREEE (reference sequence). CDR3 length: 14 amino acids. The CDR3 DNA sequence: TGTGCCACCTCAACCGGGGCCAAGAACGGCGAGCAGTACTTC. Residues: CATSTGAKNGEQYF.

This clonotype was found a few times. The V gene is TRBV7-9, the J gene TRBJ1-1, with D possibly matching TRBD1 (6 bases). The CDR3 is 14 amino acids. In germline, CDR1 is SEHNR, CDR2 FQNEAQ (reference sequence). Trimming pared 0 bases from V and 4 bases from J, leaving 9 bases between. The CDR3 spells CASSLAGATTEAFF. CDR3 DNA sequence: TGTGCCAGCAGCTTAGCGGGGGCTACCACTGAAGCTTTCTTT.